This is a list of T cell receptor beta chains from one sample in a study of T cells in Graves' hyperthyroidism and ophthalmopathy. TCRdb reprocessed the multiplex PCR reads via MiXCR and lists one record per CDR3 protein. The data contain almost 600,000 distinct CDR3 sequences, 35% to 55% of them singletons. What was sequenced was peripheral blood or thyroid tissue (not recorded which). All receptors come from a woman aged 18-30 years with Graves' hyperthyroidism. CDR3s include the opening cysteine and the closing phenylalanine or tryptophan. The D gene is left open where the match is weak. Clone size appears in some rows only: once, few, many, or a class for an expanded clone.

v_call	clone_size	j_call	d_call	cdr3_aa	cdr3_nt
TRBV29-1	NA	TRBJ2-5	TRBD1	CSVRPGTEQETQYF	TGCAGCGTTAGACCCGGGACAGAACAAGAGACCCAGTACTTC
TRBV5-1	many	TRBJ2-7	TRBD2	CASSHRLAGDGEQYF	TGCGCCAGCAGCCACCGACTAGCGGGAGATGGAGAGCAGTACTTC
TRBV19	NA	TRBJ2-7	NA	CASSMGHTGEQYF	TGTGCCAGTAGTATGGGGCACACCGGGGAGCAGTACTTC
TRBV6-2/TRBV6-3	NA	TRBJ2-7	NA	CASSLPSAFYEQYF	TGTGCCAGCAGTTTGCCTAGCGCGTTCTACGAGCAGTACTTC
TRBV10-1	many	TRBJ2-3	NA	CASSESRREQYF	TGCGCCAGCAGTGAGTCGAGGCGCGAGCAGTATTTT
TRBV4-3	NA	TRBJ2-7	NA	CASSRVDRGEQYF	TGCGCCAGCAGCCGAGTGGACCGAGGGGAGCAGTACTTC
TRBV7-2	NA	TRBJ2-7	TRBD1	CASRTGSHEQYF	TGTGCCAGCCGGACAGGGTCCCACGAGCAGTACTTC
TRBV11-3	NA	TRBJ2-5	TRBD2	CASSLGSMWASGISGRETQYF	TGTGCCAGCAGCTTAGGGTCGATGTGGGCTAGCGGGATTTCGGGGCGTGAGACCCAGTACTTC
TRBV6-5	many	TRBJ1-1	NA	CASSPPLGDTEAFF	TGTGCCAGCAGTCCACCACTTGGGGACACTGAAGCTTTCTTT
TRBV20-1	NA	TRBJ1-2	NA	CSASQAGGYTF	TGCAGTGCTAGCCAAGCGGGAGGCTACACCTTC
TRBV7-9	many	TRBJ2-5	TRBD2	CASSFASGRAQETQYF	TGTGCCAGCAGCTTCGCTAGCGGGAGGGCGCAAGAGACCCAGTACTTC
TRBV7-9	many	TRBJ2-2	TRBD2	CASSLWSGDTGELFF	TGTGCCAGCAGCTTATGGAGCGGGGACACCGGGGAGCTGTTTTTT
TRBV6-6	few	TRBJ2-7	TRBD1	CASRRGGQGPEQYF	TGTGCCAGCAGAAGGGGGGGACAGGGGCCCGAGCAGTACTTC
TRBV7-8	NA	TRBJ2-7	NA	CASSFRSGYEQCF	TGTGCCAGCAGCTTTCGTTCCGGCTACGAGCAGTGCTTC
TRBV6-5	many	TRBJ1-6	TRBD1	CASSYSAGGGGHLHF	TGTGCCAGCAGTTACTCGGCAGGGGGCGGAGGGCACCTCCACTTT
TRBV9	NA	TRBJ1-5	TRBD1	CASSTSQGAGQPQHF	TGTGCCAGCAGCACAAGCCAGGGGGCGGGTCAGCCCCAGCATTTT
TRBV7-9	many	TRBJ1-1	TRBD1	CASSPRDRGDTEAFF	TGTGCCAGCAGCCCTAGGGACAGGGGGGACACTGAAGCTTTCTTT
TRBV9	many	TRBJ2-2	NA	CASSVAGHPNTGELFF	TGTGCCAGCAGCGTAGCGGGTCACCCCAACACCGGGGAGCTGTTTTTT
TRBV7-8	NA	TRBJ2-1	TRBD2	CASSFGTSGNEQFF	TGTGCCAGCAGCTTTGGGACTAGCGGCAATGAGCAGTTCTTC
TRBV7-8	NA	TRBJ1-5	NA	CASKDSMNTVPDCWHRSTQHF	TGTGCCAGCAAGGACAGCATGAACACTGTCCCGGACTGCTGGCACAGAAGTACACAGCATTTT
TRBV7-2	NA	TRBJ1-2	NA	CASSHLRDQPNTF	TGTGCCAGCAGCCATTTGAGAGATCAGCCCAACACCTTC
TRBV6-6	many	TRBJ2-5	NA	CASSPTSSGTQYF	TGTGCCAGCAGCCCGACATCTTCGGGGACCCAGTACTTC
TRBV24-1	NA	TRBJ2-5	TRBD2	CATSAKPGLAETQYF	TGTGCCACCAGTGCTAAACCGGGACTAGCAGAGACCCAGTACTTC
TRBV9	many	TRBJ2-7	NA	CASSVGASDTYEQYF	TGTGCCAGCAGCGTAGGTGCTAGCGATACCTACGAGCAGTACTTC
TRBV12-3/TRBV12-4	NA	TRBJ2-2	TRBD2	CASGIAGGRTGELFF	TGTGCTAGTGGTATAGCGGGAGGTCGCACCGGGGAGCTGTTTTTT
TRBV27	NA	TRBJ1-1	TRBD1	CASSPTGPSEAFF	TGTGCCAGCAGTCCGACAGGGCCGTCTGAAGCTTTCTTT
TRBV7-9	many	TRBJ1-6	NA	CASSLETGHSPLHF	TGTGCCAGCAGCTTAGAGACAGGCCATTCACCCCTCCACTTT
TRBV12-3/TRBV12-4	many	TRBJ2-5	NA	CASSLGTSQETQYF	TGTGCCAGCAGCTTGGGGACCTCCCAAGAGACCCAGTACTTC
TRBV12-3/TRBV12-4	few	TRBJ1-2	TRBD1	CASSLLQGGPRGRNYGYTF	TGTGCCAGCAGTTTACTCCAGGGGGGGCCAAGGGGGCGCAACTATGGCTACACCTTC
TRBV29-1	NA	TRBJ2-7	NA	CSVIRDEQYF	TGCAGCGTGATCCGGGACGAGCAGTACTTC
TRBV20-1	many	TRBJ1-2	NA	CMTTRQGYGYTF	TGCATGACCACCAGGCAGGGCTATGGCTACACCTTC
TRBV12-5	many	TRBJ2-5	NA	CASGPPQDRQETQYF	TGTGCTAGTGGTCCACCTCAGGACAGACAAGAGACCCAGTACTTC
TRBV29-1	few	TRBJ1-2	NA	CSVRAGDYGYTF	TGCAGCGTTAGGGCAGGGGACTATGGCTACACCTTC
TRBV7-2	many	TRBJ2-7	TRBD1	CASSLDRGRAYEQYF	TGTGCCAGCAGCTTAGACAGGGGGCGGGCCTACGAGCAGTACTTC
TRBV10-3	NA	TRBJ1-6	NA	CAISESAGGFSPLHF	TGTGCCATCAGTGAGTCGGCGGGGGGTTTTTCACCCCTCCACTTT
TRBV12-3/TRBV12-4	few	TRBJ1-6	NA	CAISDPLHF	TGTGCCATCAGTGACCCCCTCCACTTT
TRBV7-9	NA	TRBJ1-2	NA	CASSFASGSDRYTF	TGTGCCAGCAGCTTCGCTAGCGGGAGTGATAGGTACACCTTC
TRBV20-1	NA	TRBJ1-1	NA	CSARTSAGVGITEAFF	TGCAGTGCTAGAACCTCAGCGGGAGTCGGGATCACTGAAGCTTTCTTT
TRBV7-3	many	TRBJ2-7	NA	CASSFPSGRGYYEQYF	TGTGCCAGCAGCTTCCCTAGCGGTAGGGGGTACTACGAGCAGTACTTC
TRBV6-6	many	TRBJ1-5	NA	CASSYSRPVVAQPQHF	TGTGCCAGCAGTTATTCGAGGCCCGTGGTGGCTCAGCCCCAGCATTTT
TRBV4-2	NA	TRBJ1-6	TRBD1	CASSRDRGMNNPPLHF	TGTGCCAGCAGCCGAGACAGGGGGATGAATAATCCACCCCTCCACTTT
TRBV20-1	NA	TRBJ2-7	NA	CSASGSPYEQYF	TGCAGTGCTAGTGGGAGCCCCTACGAGCAGTACTTC
TRBV19	NA	TRBJ1-4	NA	CASCYSPSGEKLFF	TGTGCCAGTTGTTACAGCCCGTCTGGTGAAAAACTGTTTTTT
TRBV4-1	many	TRBJ1-2	NA	CASSQESRASNYGYTF	TGCGCCAGCAGCCAAGAGAGCAGGGCCTCTAACTATGGCTACACCTTC
TRBV20-1	few	TRBJ1-2	TRBD1	CSAGGRQGGKHGYTF	TGCAGTGCTGGAGGGAGACAGGGAGGAAAACATGGCTACACCTTC
TRBV20-1	many	TRBJ1-1	NA	CSAPRGRREAFF	TGCAGTGCTCCGCGGGGGCGGCGGGAAGCTTTCTTT
TRBV11-2	NA	TRBJ2-3	TRBD2	CASSPGGTSTDTQYF	TGTGCCAGCAGTCCGGGGGGGACAAGCACAGATACGCAGTATTTT
TRBV12-3/TRBV12-4	NA	TRBJ2-7	TRBD1	CASSPDGRTGMSYEQYF	TGTGCCAGCAGTCCCGATGGCCGGACAGGGATGTCCTACGAGCAGTACTTC
TRBV29-1	NA	TRBJ1-5	NA	CSTSQYSNQPQHF	TGCAGTACCTCCCAGTATAGCAATCAGCCCCAGCATTTT
TRBV5-8	NA	TRBJ2-1	TRBD2	CASSRLAGVVEQFF	TGTGCCAGCAGCCGACTAGCGGGAGTCGTTGAGCAGTTCTTC
TRBV19	NA	TRBJ2-5	TRBD1	CASSAGTGDF	TGTGCCAGTAGTGCCGGGACAGGGGATTTC
TRBV7-9	NA	TRBJ2-3	TRBD2	CASSLYSPAGGGLDTQYF	TGTGCCAGCAGCTTATATTCCCCGGCGGGAGGGGGCCTAGATACGCAGTATTTT
TRBV4-2	many	TRBJ2-7	TRBD1	CASSRFQGASYEQYF	TGTGCCAGCAGCCGTTTTCAGGGGGCGTCCTACGAGCAGTACTTC